This TCR beta chain was sequenced in a study of T cells in Graves' hyperthyroidism and ophthalmopathy. Amplified regions were TCR beta CDR3 sequences from RNA transcripts. Carried out on the TCR CDR3, a first-round RT-PCR used the HTBI primer set. TCRdb ran MiXCR on the multiplex PCR reads and lists one entry per CDR3 protein. The sample lists around 520,000 distinct CDR3 sequences, roughly 24% occurring once. Researchers barred patients who had uncontrolled infection, other autoimmune disease, pregnancy or lactation. Trimming removed 3 bases at V and 5 bases at J, with 11 bases between. The CDR3 is made up of 13 amino acids.

The J gene is TRBJ2-7, the V gene TRBV12-3 or TRBV12-4, with a tentative D call TRBD1 (5 bases). Sequencing input: blood. This clonotype was obtained from a woman in her 30s with Graves' ophthalmopathy. Here the CDR3 reads CASSFRQGHEQYF. DNA of the CDR3: TGTGCCAGCAGTTTCCGCCAGGGCCACGAGCAGTACTTC.